Sequencing of this TCR beta chain was carried out in a study of blood T cell repertoires in COVID-19. V was pared by 6 bases and J by 3 bases, with 15 bases between. The CDR3 has 15 amino acids. The germline gives CDR1 LGHNT, CDR2 FRNRAP. Some clones are missing from TCRdb's copy, which holds only in-frame ones; the method was immunoSEQ multiplex PCR. The sample shows almost 250,000 clones, 70% to 90% of them seen only once. The TCR comes from a woman aged 45 to 65 with acute COVID-19. The chain couples TRBV12-5 to TRBJ2-1; the D gene is possibly TRBD1 (6 bases). Source material: PBMCs or T cells enriched from blood (not recorded which). The CDR3 bases are TGTGCTAGTGGGCGGTTAGAGGGGGTCTACAATGAGCAGTTCTTC. Translated, it gives CASGRLEGVYNEQFF.